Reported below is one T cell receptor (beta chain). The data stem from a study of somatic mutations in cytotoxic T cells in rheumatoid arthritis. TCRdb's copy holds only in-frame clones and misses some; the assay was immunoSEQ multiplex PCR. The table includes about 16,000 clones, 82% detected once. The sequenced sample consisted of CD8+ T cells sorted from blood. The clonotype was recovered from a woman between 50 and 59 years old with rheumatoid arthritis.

CDR3 residues: CATSEQGAGEAFF. In nucleotides, the CDR3 is TGCGCCACCTCTGAACAGGGGGCCGGTGAAGCTTTCTTT. The J gene is TRBJ1-1, the V gene TRBV10-1; 9 nucleotides line up with TRBD1. The CDR3 sequence is 13 residues long. Germline-derived CDR1 and CDR2 are WNHNN and SYGVQD (reference sequence). V lost 10 bases to trimming and J lost 7 bases; unmatched junction nucleotides: 10.